The clone carrying this T cell receptor beta chain was observed once. This CDR3 is built from 17 residues. This specimen belongs to a study of blood T cell repertoires in COVID-19. The wider study: Italy, Spain and the United States were the sources of the convalescent and acute COVID-19 samples.

Living in 24 US areas, the participants were between roughly 18 and 90 years of age. Participants in the exposed group had met a COVID-19 case in the 2 weeks before joining the study. Per the original data handling: For nucleated cells, counts were estimated from reference gene primer amplification. The data were produced by immunoSEQ multiplex PCR, yet TCRdb's version contains in-frame clones alone and is incomplete. For V, J and clone size, that table is used; D and trimming come from the DNA. The table includes around 330,000 clones, around 84% detected once. The J gene is TRBJ1-1, the V gene TRBV21-1; TRBD1 reflects the table's D call only, with no check against the DNA. TRBV21-1 constitutes a pseudogene. The clonotype originates from a woman aged 30 to 39 who had been exposed to COVID-19. The sample consisted of PBMCs or T cells enriched from blood (not recorded which). This CDR3 is CASSNTPGTGPNTEAFF. The CDR3 nucleotides are TGTGCCAGCAGCAACACTCCCGGGACAGGGCCGAACACTGAAGCTTTCTTT.